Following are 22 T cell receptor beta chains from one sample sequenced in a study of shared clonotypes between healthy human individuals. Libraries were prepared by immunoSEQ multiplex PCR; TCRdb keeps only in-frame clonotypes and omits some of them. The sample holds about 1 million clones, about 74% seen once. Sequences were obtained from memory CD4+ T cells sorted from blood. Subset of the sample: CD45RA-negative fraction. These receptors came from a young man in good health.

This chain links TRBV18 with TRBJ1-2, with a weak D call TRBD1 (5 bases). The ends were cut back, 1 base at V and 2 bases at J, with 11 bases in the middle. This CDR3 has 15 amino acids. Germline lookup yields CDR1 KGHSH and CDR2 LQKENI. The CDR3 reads CASSPLRGENYGYTF. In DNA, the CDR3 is TGTGCCAGCTCACCACTGAGGGGAGAGAACTATGGCTACACCTTC.

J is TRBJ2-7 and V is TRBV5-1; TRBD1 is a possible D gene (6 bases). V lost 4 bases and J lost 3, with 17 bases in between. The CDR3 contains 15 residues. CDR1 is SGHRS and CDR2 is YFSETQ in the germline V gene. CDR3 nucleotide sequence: TGCGCCAGCAGCCCATTGCCGGGCAGGGGCTACGAGCAGTACTTC. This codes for CASSPLPGRGYEQYF. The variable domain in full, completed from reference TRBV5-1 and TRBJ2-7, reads KAGVTQTPRYLIKTRGQQVTLSCSPISGHRSVSWYQQTPGQGLQFLFEYFSETQRNKGNFPGRFSGRQFSNSRSEMNVSTLELGDSALYLCASSPLPGRGYEQYFGPGTRLTVT.

The CDR3 DNA reads as TGTGCCAGCGGAGTCGCAACTAATGAAAAACTGTTTTTT. Its protein is CASGVATNEKLFF. The chain carries TRBV28 and TRBJ1-4; D not resolved. V was cut by 8 bases and J by 0 bases, with 7 bases left in between. Germline V gene data show CDR1 as MDHEN and CDR2 as SYDVKM. The CDR3 contains 13 residues.

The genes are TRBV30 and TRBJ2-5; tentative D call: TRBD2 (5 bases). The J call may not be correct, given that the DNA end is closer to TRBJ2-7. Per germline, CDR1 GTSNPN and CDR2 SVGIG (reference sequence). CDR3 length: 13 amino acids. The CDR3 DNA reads TGTGCCTGGAGTCCCGCCGGGCGGGACGAGCAGTACTTC. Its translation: CAWSPAGRDEQYF.

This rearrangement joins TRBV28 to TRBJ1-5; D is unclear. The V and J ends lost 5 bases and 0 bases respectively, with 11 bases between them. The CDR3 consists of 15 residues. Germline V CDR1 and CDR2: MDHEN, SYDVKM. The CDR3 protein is CASSPDGSSNQPQHF. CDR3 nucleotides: TGTGCCAGCAGTCCGGACGGGTCTAGCAATCAGCCCCAGCATTTT.

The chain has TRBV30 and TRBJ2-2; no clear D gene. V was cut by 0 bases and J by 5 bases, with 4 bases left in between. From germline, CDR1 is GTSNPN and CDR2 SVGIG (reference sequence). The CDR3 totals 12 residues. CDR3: CAWSVRTGELFF. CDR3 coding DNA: TGTGCCTGGAGTGTGAGGACCGGGGAGCTGTTTTTT. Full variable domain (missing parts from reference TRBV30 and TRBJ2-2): SQTIHQWPATLVQPVGSPLSLECTVEGTSNPNLYWYRQAAGRGLQLLFYSVGIGQISSEVPQNLSASRPQDRQFILSSKKLLLSDSGFYLCAWSVRTGELFFGEGSRLTVL.

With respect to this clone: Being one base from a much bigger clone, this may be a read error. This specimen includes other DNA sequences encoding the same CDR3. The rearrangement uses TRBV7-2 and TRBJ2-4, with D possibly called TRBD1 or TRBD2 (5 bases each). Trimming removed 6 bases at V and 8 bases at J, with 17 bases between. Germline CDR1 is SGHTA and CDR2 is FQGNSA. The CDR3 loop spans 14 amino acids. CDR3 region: CASSRGGSEDIQYF. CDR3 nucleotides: TGTGCCAGCAGTAGGGGTGGGAGTGAGGACATTCAGTACTTC.

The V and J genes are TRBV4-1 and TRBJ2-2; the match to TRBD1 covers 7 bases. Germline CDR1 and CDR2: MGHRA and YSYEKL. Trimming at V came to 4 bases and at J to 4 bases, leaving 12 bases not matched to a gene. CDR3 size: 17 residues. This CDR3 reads CASSRLSPGQRTGELFF. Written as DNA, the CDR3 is TGCGCCAGCAGCCGACTTAGCCCGGGACAGCGCACCGGGGAGCTGTTTTTT.

CDR3 protein: CASSQEGMGDWDTQYF. DNA for the CDR3: TGCGCCAGCAGCCAAGAGGGGATGGGAGATTGGGATACGCAGTATTTT. This chain uses TRBV4-3 with TRBJ2-3; D may be TRBD2 (5 bases). V lost 0 bases and J 6 bases, leaving 16 bases between the germline ends. Germline CDR1 is LGHNA and CDR2 is YSLEER. This CDR3 is 16 amino acids long.

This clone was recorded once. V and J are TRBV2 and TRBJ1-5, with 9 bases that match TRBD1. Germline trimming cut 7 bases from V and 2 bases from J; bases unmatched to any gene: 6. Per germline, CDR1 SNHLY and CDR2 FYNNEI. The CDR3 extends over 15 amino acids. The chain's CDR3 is CASTRQGGGNQPQHF. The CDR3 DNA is TGTGCCAGCACCCGACAGGGGGGAGGCAATCAGCCCCAGCATTTT.

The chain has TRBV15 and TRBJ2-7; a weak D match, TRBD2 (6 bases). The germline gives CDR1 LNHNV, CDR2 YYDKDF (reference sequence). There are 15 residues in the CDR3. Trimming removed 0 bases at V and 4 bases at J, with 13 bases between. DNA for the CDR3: TGTGCCACCAGCAGAGATCGGGGGAATCAATACGAGCAGTACTTC. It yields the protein CATSRDRGNQYEQYF.

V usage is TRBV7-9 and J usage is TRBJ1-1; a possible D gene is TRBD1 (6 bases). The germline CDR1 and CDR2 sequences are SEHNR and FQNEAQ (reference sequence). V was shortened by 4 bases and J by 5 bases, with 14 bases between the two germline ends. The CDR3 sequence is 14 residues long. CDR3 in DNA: TGTGCCAGCAGCTATCATTTAGGGGGAACTGAAGCTTTCTTT. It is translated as CASSYHLGGTEAFF.

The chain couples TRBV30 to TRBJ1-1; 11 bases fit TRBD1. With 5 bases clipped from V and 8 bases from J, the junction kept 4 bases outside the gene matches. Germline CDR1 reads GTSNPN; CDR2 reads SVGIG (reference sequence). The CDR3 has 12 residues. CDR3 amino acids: CAWGGDRGEAFF. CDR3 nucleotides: TGTGCCTGGGGTGGGGACAGGGGGGAAGCTTTCTTT. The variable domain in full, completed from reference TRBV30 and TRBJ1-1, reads SQTIHQWPATLVQPVGSPLSLECTVEGTSNPNLYWYRQAAGRGLQLLFYSVGIGQISSEVPQNLSASRPQDRQFILSSKKLLLSDSGFYLCAWGGDRGEAFFGQGTRLTVV.

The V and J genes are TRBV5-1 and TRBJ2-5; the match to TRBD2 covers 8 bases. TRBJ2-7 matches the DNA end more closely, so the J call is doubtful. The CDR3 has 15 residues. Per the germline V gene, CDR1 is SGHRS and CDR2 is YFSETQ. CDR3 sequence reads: CASSSSGTRTGEQYF. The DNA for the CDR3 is TGCGCCAGCAGCTCTTCCGGGACTAGGACGGGCGAGCAGTACTTC.

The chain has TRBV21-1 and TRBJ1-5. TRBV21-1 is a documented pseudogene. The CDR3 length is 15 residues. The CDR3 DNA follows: TGTGCCGGCAATGCAAATTGGGGAGAGGGACAGCCCCAGCATTTT. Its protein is CAGNANWGEGQPQHF.

DNA of the CDR3: TGTGCCAGTAGTACGCGGACAGGCCAGAACACTGAAGCTTTCTTT. The encoded protein is CASSTRTGQNTEAFF. V usage is TRBV19 and J usage is TRBJ1-1; TRBD1 matches at 7 bases. Trimming took 4 bases from V and 1 from J; bases not matched to a gene: 6. The CDR3 consists of 15 residues. The germline CDR1 and CDR2 sequences are LNHDA and SQIVND (reference sequence). Drawing the rest from reference TRBV19 and TRBJ1-1, the complete variable domain is DGGITQSPKYLFRKEGQNVTLSCEQNLNHDAMYWYRQDPGQGLRLIYYSQIVNDFQKGDIAEGYSVSREKKESFPLTVTSAQKNPTAFYLCASSTRTGQNTEAFFGQGTRLTVV.

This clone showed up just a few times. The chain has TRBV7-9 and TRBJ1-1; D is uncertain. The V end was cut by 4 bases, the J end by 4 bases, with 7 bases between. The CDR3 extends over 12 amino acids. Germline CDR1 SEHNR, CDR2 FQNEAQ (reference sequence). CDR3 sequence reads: CASSSSLTEAFF. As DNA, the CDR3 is TGTGCCAGCAGCTCATCCCTCACTGAAGCTTTCTTT.

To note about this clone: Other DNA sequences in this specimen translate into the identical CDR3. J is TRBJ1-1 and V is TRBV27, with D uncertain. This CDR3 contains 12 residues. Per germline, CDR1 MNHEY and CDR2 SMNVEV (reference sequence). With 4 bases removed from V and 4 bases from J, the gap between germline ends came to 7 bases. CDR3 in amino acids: CASSSVGTEAFF. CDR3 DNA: TGTGCCAGCAGTTCCGTGGGCACTGAAGCTTTCTTT.

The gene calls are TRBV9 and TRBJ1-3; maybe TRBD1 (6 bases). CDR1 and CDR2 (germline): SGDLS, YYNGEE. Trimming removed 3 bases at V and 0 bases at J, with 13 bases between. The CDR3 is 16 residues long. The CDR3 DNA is TGTGCCAGCAGCGGGCAGCGGGGGCCCTCTGGAAACACCATATATTTT. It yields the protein CASSGQRGPSGNTIYF. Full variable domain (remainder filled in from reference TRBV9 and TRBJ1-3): DSGVTQTPKHLITATGQRVTLRCSPRSGDLSVYWYQQSLDQGLQFLIQYYNGEERAKGNILERFSAQQFPDLHSELNLSSLELGDSALYFCASSGQRGPSGNTIYFGEGSWLTVV.

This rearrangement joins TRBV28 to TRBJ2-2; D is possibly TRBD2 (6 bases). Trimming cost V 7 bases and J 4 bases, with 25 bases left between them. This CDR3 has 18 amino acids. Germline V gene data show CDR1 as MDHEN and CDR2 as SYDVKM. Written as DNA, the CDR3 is TGTGCCAGCACCGTCGGGGAGGAGGATCCCTCCGGCACCGGGGAGCTGTTTTTT. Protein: CASTVGEEDPSGTGELFF.

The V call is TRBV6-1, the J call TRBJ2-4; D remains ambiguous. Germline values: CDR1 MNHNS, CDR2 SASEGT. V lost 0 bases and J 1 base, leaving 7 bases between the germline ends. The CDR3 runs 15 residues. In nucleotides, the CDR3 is TGTGCCAGCAGTGAAGCAGGGTCGGCCAAAAACATTCAGTACTTC. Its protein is CASSEAGSAKNIQYF.

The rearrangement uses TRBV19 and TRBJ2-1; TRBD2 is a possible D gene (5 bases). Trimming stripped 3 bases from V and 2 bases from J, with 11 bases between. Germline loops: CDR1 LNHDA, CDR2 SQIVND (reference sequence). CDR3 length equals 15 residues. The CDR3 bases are TGTGCCAGTAGTATCACGCGGGTAGCCTACAATGAGCAGTTCTTC. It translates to CASSITRVAYNEQFF.